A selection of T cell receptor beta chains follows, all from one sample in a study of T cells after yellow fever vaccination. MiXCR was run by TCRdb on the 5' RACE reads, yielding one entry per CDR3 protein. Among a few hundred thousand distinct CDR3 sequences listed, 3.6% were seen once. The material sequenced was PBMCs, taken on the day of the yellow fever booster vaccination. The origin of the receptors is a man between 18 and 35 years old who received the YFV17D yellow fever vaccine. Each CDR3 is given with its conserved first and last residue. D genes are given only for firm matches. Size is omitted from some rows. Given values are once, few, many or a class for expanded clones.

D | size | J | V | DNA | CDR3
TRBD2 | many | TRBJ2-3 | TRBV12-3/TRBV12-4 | TGTGCCAGCAGGTCGGGACTAGCGGGGTGGGATACGCAGTATTTT | CASRSGLAGWDTQYF
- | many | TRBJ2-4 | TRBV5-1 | TGCGCCAGCAGCTGGTCGCCTGCCGGCGCCTCAGCCAAAAACATTCAGTACTTC | CASSWSPAGASAKNIQYF
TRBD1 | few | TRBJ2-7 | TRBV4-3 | TGCGCCAGCAGCCCCAAGGACAGGAGTTATGACGAGCAGTACTTC | CASSPKDRSYDEQYF
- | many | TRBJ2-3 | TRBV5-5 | TGTGCCAGCAGCTTGGGGCAGGGTTGGAATACGCAGTATTTT | CASSLGQGWNTQYF
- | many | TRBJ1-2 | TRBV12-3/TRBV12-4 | TGTGCCAGCAAAAGGGGGTCGGGTGGCTACACCTTC | CASKRGSGGYTF
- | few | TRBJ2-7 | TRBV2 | TGTGCCAGCACTGCGGGGTACGAGCAGTACTTC | CASTAGYEQYF
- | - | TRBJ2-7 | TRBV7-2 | TGTGCCAGCAGCTTAAACGGGGCGGGGAAGCAGTACTTC | CASSLNGAGKQYF
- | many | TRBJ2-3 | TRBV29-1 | TGCAGCGTTGAGCCCCGATCTTACGGCACAGATACGCAGTATTTT | CSVEPRSYGTDTQYF
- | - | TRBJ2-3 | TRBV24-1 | TGTGCCACCAGTGATCACCGACGGGGAGATACGCAGTATTTT | CATSDHRRGDTQYF
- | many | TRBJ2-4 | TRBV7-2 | TGTGCCAGCAGCTTAGGGGGAGTACTAGCCAAAAACATTCAGTACTTC | CASSLGGVLAKNIQYF
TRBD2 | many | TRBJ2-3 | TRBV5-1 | TGCGCCAGCAGCCCCCGGGGGGGGACAGATACGCAGTATTTT | CASSPRGGTDTQYF
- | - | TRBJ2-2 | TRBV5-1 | TGCGCCAGCACCTTGGGGTCGAAGAACACCGGGGAGCTGTTTTTT | CASTLGSKNTGELFF
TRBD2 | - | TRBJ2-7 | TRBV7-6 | TGTGCCAGCAGCAGCGGGACCGCGCAGTACTTC | CASSSGTAQYF
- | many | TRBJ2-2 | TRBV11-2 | TGTGCCAGCAGCTTAGAAGAATACAGGGTCGGGCCCGGGGAGCTGTTTTTT | CASSLEEYRVGPGELFF
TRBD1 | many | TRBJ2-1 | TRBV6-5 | TGTGCCAGCAGTTACACCATGACAGGGCCGGTATACAATGAGCAGTTCTTC | CASSYTMTGPVYNEQFF
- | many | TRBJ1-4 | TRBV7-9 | TGTGCCAGCAGCCGGGCCATTAATGAAAAACTGTTTTTT | CASSRAINEKLFF
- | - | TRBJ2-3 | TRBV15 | TGTGCCACCAGCAGAGCCCAAGACTCTATCACAGATACGCAGTATTTT | CATSRAQDSITDTQYF
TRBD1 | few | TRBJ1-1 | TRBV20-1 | TGCAGTGCTAGAGAACAGGGGAGACTGAACACTGAAGCTTTCTTT | CSAREQGRLNTEAFF
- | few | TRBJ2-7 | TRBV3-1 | TGTGCCAGCACCCACTCGCAGCGAACCTACGAGCAGTACTTC | CASTHSQRTYEQYF
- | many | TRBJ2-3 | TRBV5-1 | TGCGCCAGCAGGTCAGCCAGGTTCACAGATACGCAGTATTTT | CASRSARFTDTQYF
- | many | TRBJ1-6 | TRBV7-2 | TGTGCCAGCAGCTTAGTCGGGGGGTTGAATTCACCCCTCCACTTT | CASSLVGGLNSPLHF
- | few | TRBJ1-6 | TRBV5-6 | TGTGCCAGCAGCCTCCTGGAGGGGTACTATAATTCACCCCTCCACTTT | CASSLLEGYYNSPLHF
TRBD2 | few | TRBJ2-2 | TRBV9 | TGTGCCAGCAGCGTCGCTGCGGGGGGGATCACCGGGGAGCTGTTTTTT | CASSVAAGGITGELFF
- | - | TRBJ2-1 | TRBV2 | TGTGCCAGCAGTCGATGGGTCAATGAGCAGTTCTTC | CASSRWVNEQFF
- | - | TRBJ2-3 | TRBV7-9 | TGTGCCAGCAGCTTAATTAACACAGGAGATACGCAGTATTTT | CASSLINTGDTQYF
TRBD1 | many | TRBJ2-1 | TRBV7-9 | TGTGCCAGCAGTTGGACAGGGGGTACCAACAATGAGCAGTTCTTC | CASSWTGGTNNEQFF
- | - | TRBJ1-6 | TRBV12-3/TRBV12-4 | TGTGCCAGCAGTTTGTTCCCGGGGAGTTCACCCCTCCACTTT | CASSLFPGSSPLHF
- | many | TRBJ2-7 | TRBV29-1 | TGCAGCGTGGCAGGGGTTTTTACGACCTACGAGCAGTACTTC | CSVAGVFTTYEQYF
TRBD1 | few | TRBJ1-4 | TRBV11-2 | TGTGCCAGCAGAGCTCTCAGGGGGCGTAGGGAAAAACTGTTTTTT | CASRALRGRREKLFF